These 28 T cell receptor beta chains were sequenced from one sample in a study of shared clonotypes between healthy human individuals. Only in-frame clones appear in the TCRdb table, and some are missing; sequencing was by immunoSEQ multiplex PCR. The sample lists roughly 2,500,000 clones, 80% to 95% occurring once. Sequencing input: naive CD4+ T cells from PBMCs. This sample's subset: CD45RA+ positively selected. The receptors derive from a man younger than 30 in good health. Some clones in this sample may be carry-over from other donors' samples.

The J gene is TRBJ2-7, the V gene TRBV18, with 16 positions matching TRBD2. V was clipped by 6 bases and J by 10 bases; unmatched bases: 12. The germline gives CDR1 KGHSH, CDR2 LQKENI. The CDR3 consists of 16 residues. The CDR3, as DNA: TGTGCCAGCTCGACACTCGGGACTAGCGGGAGGGCCGGTCAGTACTTC. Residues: CASSTLGTSGRAGQYF.

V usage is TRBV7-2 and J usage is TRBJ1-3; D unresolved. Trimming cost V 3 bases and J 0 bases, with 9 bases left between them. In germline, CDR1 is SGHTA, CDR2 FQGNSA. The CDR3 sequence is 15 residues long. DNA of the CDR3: TGTGCCAGCAGCTTGGACGGATTCTCTGGAAACACCATATATTTT. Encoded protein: CASSLDGFSGNTIYF.

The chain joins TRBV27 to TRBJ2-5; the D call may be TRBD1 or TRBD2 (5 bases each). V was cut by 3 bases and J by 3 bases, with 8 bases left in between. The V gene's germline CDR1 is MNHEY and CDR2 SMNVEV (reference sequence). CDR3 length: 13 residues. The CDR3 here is CASSFREKETQYF. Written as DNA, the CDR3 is TGTGCCAGCAGTTTCAGGGAGAAAGAGACCCAGTACTTC.

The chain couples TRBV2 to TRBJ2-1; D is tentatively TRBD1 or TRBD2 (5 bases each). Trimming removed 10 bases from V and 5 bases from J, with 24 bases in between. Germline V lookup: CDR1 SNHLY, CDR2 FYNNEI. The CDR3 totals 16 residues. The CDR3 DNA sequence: TGTGCCACCAAATTACCCCGTGACAGAGGGAACAATGAGCAGTTCTTC. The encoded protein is CATKLPRDRGNNEQFF.

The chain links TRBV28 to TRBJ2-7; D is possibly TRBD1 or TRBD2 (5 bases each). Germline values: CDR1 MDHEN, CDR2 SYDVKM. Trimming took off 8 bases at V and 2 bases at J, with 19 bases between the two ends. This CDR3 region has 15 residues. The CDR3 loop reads CASRPIRGLAYEQYF. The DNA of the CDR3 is TGTGCCAGCCGTCCAATCCGGGGCCTCGCCTACGAGCAGTACTTC.

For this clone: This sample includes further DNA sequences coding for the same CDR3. DNA for the CDR3: TGTGCCAGCAGGGGGACAGGTACTTCCTACGAGCAGTACTTC. It specifies CASRGTGTSYEQYF. This chain connects TRBV28 to TRBJ2-7; the match to TRBD1 covers 8 bases. The CDR3 extends over 14 amino acids. Germline V CDR1 and CDR2: MDHEN, SYDVKM. V was pared by 6 bases and J by 1 base, with 5 bases of the junction left unmatched.

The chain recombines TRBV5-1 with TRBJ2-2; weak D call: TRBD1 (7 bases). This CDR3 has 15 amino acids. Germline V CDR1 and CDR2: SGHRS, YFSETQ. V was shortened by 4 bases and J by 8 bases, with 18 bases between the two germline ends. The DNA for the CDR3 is TGCGCCAGCAGCCCCTATGCAGGGGGGATGGGGGAGCTGTTTTTT. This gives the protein CASSPYAGGMGELFF. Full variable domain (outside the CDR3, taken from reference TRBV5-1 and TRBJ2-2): KAGVTQTPRYLIKTRGQQVTLSCSPISGHRSVSWYQQTPGQGLQFLFEYFSETQRNKGNFPGRFSGRQFSNSRSEMNVSTLELGDSALYLCASSPYAGGMGELFFGEGSRLTVL.

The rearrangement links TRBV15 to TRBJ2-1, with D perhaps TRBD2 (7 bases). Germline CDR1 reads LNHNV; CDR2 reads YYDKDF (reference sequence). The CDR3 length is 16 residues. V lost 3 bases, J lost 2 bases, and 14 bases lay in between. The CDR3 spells CATSRGGASAYNEQFF. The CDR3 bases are TGTGCCACCAGCAGGGGGGGGGCGAGCGCCTACAATGAGCAGTTCTTC.

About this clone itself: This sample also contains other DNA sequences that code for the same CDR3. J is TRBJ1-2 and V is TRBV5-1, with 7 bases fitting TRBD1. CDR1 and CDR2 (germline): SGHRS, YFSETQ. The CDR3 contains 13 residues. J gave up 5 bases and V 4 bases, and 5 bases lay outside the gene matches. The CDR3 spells CASSATGDYGYTF. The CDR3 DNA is TGCGCCAGCAGCGCTACAGGGGATTATGGCTACACCTTC.

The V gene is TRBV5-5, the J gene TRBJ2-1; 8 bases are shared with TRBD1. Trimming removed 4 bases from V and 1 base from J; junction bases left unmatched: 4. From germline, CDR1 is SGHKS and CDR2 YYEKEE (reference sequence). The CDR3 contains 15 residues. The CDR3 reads CASSLTGGSYNEQFF. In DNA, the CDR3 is TGTGCCAGCAGCCTCACAGGGGGTTCCTACAATGAGCAGTTCTTC.

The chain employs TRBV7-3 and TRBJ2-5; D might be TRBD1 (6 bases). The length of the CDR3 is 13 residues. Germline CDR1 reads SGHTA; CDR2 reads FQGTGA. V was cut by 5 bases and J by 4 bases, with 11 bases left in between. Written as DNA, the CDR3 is TGTGCCAGCAGCCATTCAGGGGTAGAGACCCAGTACTTC. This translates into CASSHSGVETQYF.

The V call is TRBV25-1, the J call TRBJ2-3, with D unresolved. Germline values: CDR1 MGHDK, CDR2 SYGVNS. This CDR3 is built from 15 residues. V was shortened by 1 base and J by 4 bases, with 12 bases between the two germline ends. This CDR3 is CASSESRPVSDTQYF. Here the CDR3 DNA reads TGTGCCAGCAGTGAATCCCGGCCAGTTTCAGATACGCAGTATTTT.

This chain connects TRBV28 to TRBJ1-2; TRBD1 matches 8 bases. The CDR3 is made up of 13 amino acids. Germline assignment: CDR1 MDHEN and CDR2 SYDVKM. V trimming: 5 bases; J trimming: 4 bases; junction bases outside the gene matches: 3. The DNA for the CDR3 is TGTGCCAGCAGTGACAGGGGAAGCTATGGCTACACCTTC. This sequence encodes CASSDRGSYGYTF.

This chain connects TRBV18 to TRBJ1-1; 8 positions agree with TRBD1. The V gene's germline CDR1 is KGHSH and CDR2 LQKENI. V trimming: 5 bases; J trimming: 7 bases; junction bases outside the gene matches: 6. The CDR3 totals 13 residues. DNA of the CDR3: TGTGCCAGCTCAGGTACAGGGGGTGTTGAAGCTTTCTTT. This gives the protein CASSGTGGVEAFF.

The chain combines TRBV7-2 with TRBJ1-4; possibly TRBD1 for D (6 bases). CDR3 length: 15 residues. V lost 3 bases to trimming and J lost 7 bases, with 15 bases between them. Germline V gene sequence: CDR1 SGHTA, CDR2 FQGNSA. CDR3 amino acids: CASSFYREPGEKLFF. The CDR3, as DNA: TGTGCCAGCAGCTTCTACAGGGAGCCCGGTGAAAAACTGTTTTTT.

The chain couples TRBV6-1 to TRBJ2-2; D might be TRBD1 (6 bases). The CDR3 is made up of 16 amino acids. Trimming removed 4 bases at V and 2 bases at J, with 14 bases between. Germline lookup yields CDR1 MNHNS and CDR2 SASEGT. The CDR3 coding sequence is TGTGCCAGCAGTGGGAGGACAGCGGCTAACACCGGGGAGCTGTTTTTT. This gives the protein CASSGRTAANTGELFF.

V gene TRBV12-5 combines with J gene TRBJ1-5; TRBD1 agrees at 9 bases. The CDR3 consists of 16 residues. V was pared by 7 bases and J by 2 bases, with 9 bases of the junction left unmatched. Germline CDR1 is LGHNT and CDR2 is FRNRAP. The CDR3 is CASAAGQGRGNQPQHF. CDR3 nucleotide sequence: TGTGCTAGTGCGGCCGGACAGGGGCGGGGCAATCAGCCCCAGCATTTT.

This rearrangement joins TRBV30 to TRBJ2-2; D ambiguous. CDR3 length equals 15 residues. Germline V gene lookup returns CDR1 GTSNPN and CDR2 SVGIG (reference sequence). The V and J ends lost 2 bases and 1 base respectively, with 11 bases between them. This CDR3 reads CAWSKRPRNTGELFF. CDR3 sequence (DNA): TGTGCCTGGAGTAAACGGCCGAGGAACACCGGGGAGCTGTTTTTT.

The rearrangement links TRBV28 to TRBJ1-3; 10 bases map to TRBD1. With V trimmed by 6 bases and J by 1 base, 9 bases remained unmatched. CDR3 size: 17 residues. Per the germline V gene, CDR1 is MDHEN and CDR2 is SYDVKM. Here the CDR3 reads CASRSTGTGASGNTIYF. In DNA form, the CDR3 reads TGTGCCAGCAGGTCGACCGGGACAGGGGCGTCTGGAAACACCATATATTTT.

This chain's CDR3 is CASTADRTSTDTQYF. For the CDR3, the DNA is TGTGCCAGCACTGCGGACAGGACTAGCACAGATACGCAGTATTTT. The rearrangement uses TRBV27 and TRBJ2-3; 7 bases are shared with TRBD1. Per germline, CDR1 MNHEY and CDR2 SMNVEV (reference sequence). V was pared by 7 bases and J by 0 bases, with 7 bases of the junction left unmatched. This CDR3 is built from 15 residues.

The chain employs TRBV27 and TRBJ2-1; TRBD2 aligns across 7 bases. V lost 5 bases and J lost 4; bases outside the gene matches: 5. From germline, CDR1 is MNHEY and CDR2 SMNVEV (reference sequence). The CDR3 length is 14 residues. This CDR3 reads CASSPGLLYNEQFF. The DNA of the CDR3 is TGTGCCAGCAGTCCGGGACTATTGTACAATGAGCAGTTCTTC.

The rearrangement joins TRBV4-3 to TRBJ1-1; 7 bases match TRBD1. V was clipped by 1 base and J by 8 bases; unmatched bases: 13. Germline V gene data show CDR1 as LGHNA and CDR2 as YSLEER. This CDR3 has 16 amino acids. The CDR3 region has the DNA TGCGCCAGCAGCCAAGCTTGGGGCAGGGGGAATCGAGAAGCTTTCTTT. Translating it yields CASSQAWGRGNREAFF.

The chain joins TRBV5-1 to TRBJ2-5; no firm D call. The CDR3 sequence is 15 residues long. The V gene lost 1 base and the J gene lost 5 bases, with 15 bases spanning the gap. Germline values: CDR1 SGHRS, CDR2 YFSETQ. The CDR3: CASSLNHPLGETQYF. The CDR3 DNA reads TGCGCCAGCAGCTTGAATCACCCTTTAGGGGAGACCCAGTACTTC. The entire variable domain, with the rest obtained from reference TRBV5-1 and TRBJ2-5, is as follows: KAGVTQTPRYLIKTRGQQVTLSCSPISGHRSVSWYQQTPGQGLQFLFEYFSETQRNKGNFPGRFSGRQFSNSRSEMNVSTLELGDSALYLCASSLNHPLGETQYFGPGTRLLVL.

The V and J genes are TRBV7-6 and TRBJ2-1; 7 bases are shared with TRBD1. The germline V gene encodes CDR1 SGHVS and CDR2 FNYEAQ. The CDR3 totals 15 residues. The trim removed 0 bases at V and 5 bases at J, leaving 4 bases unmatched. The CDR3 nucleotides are TGTGCCAGCAGCTTAGCCCCGACAGGGAACAATGAGCAGTTCTTC. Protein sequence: CASSLAPTGNNEQFF.

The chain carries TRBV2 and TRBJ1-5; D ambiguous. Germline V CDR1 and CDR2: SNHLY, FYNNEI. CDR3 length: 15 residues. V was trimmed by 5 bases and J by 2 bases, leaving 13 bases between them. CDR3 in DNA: TGTGCCAGCAGTCCGGAATTTGGGGGCAATCAGCCCCAGCATTTT. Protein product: CASSPEFGGNQPQHF.

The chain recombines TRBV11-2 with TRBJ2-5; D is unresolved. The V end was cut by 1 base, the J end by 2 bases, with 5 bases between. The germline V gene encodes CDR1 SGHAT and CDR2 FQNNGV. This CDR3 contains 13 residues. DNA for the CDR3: TGTGCCAGCAGCTTAGCGGATCAAGAGACCCAGTACTTC. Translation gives CASSLADQETQYF.

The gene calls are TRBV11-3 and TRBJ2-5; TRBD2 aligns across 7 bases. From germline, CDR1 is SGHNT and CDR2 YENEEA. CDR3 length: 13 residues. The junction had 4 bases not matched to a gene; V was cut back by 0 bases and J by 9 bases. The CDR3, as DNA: TGTGCCAGCAGCTTAGAGGTTGGGGGGGCCCAGTACTTC. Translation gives CASSLEVGGAQYF.

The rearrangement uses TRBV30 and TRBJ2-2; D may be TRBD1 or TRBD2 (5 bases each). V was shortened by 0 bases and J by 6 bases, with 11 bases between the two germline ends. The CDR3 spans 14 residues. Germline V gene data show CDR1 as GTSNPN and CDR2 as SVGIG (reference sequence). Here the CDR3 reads CAWSVLLGAGELFF. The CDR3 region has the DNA TGTGCCTGGAGTGTACTATTGGGGGCCGGGGAGCTGTTTTTT.